This T cell receptor beta chain was recovered during a study of blood T cell repertoires in COVID-19. Sequencing was performed with immunoSEQ multiplex PCR; in TCRdb, only in-frame clones are kept and a portion is missing. The table records 60,000 to 65,000 clones, 70% to 80% of them present only once. Losses at the gene ends were 2 bases for V and 7 bases for J; bases not matched to a gene: 10. Germline CDR1 is SGHAT and CDR2 is FQNNGV. CDR3 size: 16 residues. V and J are TRBV11-2 and TRBJ2-5; 10 bases line up with TRBD2. The receptor's source is a woman older than 75 with acute or convalescent COVID-19. Material for sequencing was peripheral blood. CDR3 region: CASSLTSGTDGVTQYF. The CDR3 nucleotides read TGTGCCAGCAGCTTAACTAGCGGGACGGACGGAGTGACCCAGTACTTC.